In its sample, the clone carrying this T cell receptor beta chain was seen once. Its antigen remains unidentified. The data originate from a study of shared clonotypes between healthy human individuals. In the study overall: CD4 naive and memory got three plates each, CD8 naive two, CD8 memory one.

The table came from immunoSEQ multiplex PCR; TCRdb's copy has only in-frame clones and leaves some out. The sample shows fewer than 1.6 million clones, around 98.5% of them seen only once. The study, taken as a whole, reports: Only a few donors were included, so the genetic and exposure-history diversity represented was limited.

Sequenced input: naive CD4+ T cells sorted from blood. The subset was: CD45RA+ positively selected. This TCR came from a man younger than 40 in good health.

CDR3 in DNA: TGTGCCAGCAGCCACCGGGACAGGGCCAATGAGCAGTTCTTC. Translating it yields CASSHRDRANEQFF. The chain couples TRBV7-9 to TRBJ2-1; 9 nucleotides match TRBD1. V dropped 5 bases and J dropped 6; count of bases not matched to a gene: 5. This CDR3 has 14 residues. CDR1 is SEHNR and CDR2 is FQNEAQ in the germline V gene (reference sequence).